This T cell receptor (beta chain) emerged from a study of neurological immune-mediated disorders. This clonotype has ten or more counts. The V end was cut by 0 bases, the J end by 3 bases, with 15 bases between. CDR1 and CDR2 (germline): MGHRA, YSYEKL. This CDR3 has 17 residues. TCRdb processed the 5' RACE reads anew with MiXCR; each CDR3 protein has one entry. In the table there are tens of thousands of distinct CDR3 sequences, almost 7.5% of which are singletons. Unsorted libraries were generated from 2 million PBMCs. These cells had been stored in RNAlater at -80 C. The rearrangement uses TRBV4-1 and TRBJ2-1, with D perhaps matching TRBD1 (6 bases). The sequenced sample consisted of PBMCs. This sequence was found in a woman between 40 and 55 years old in good health. CDR3 loop: CASSQDLDRPLYNEQFF. The DNA for the CDR3 is TGCGCCAGCAGCCAAGACCTAGACAGGCCCCTCTACAATGAGCAGTTCTTC.